This entry features one T cell receptor (beta chain) sequence. Germline values: CDR1 SGHTA, CDR2 FQGNSA. V lost 1 base and J lost 9, with 13 bases in between. This CDR3 is 14 amino acids long. The data were taken from a study of fetal regulatory T cell absence and autoimmunity. Study details: IPEX patients had exocrine pancreas autoimmunity without clinical diabetes.

Sequencing was at survey level. Libraries were prepared by immunoSEQ multiplex PCR; TCRdb keeps only in-frame clonotypes and omits some of them. The table shows 85,000 to 100,000 clones, with 72% occurring only once. Sequences were obtained from pancreas tissue. This rearrangement joins TRBV7-2 to TRBJ2-4, with TRBD2 as a possible D gene (7 bases). The sequence was obtained from a male donor with IPEX syndrome. DNA of the CDR3: TGTGCCAGCAGCTTAGGGGGGGGCTTTAGCATTCAGTACTTC. Its protein product is CASSLGGGFSIQYF.